The 18 T cell receptor beta chains in this list originate from one sample, sequenced in a study of shared clonotypes between healthy human individuals (dated by TCRdb to about 2020). The library was generated by the immunoSEQ multiplex PCR assay. TCRdb carries this immuneACCESS record with in-frame sequences only. Its versions omit some clonotypes, under half of them owing to an unresolved V gene in the studies checked, with the rest unexplained. The sample table shows 2.3 million or so clones, and approximately 95% are seen once. The top ten clones comprise about 0.37% of the sample. Sequencing was performed on naive CD4+ T cells from PBMCs. What this sample's cell subset or site label stands for: CD45RA+ positively selected. These receptors were taken from a man in his late teens or twenties in good health. Some clones in this sample may be carry-over from other donors' samples.

The chain employs TRBV7-2 and TRBJ1-3; D not certain. Trimming stripped 5 bases from V and 2 bases from J, with 16 bases between. CDR3 length: 16 amino acids. From germline, CDR1 is SGHTA and CDR2 FQGNSA. CDR3 residues: CASSVLSTTTGNTIYF. CDR3 nucleotides: TGTGCCAGCAGCGTACTCTCGACAACCACTGGAAACACCATATATTTT.

This clone has a single count. The chain is built from TRBV5-1 and TRBJ2-7; D is unclear. Germline CDR1 SGHRS, CDR2 YFSETQ. V lost 2 bases and J lost 2, with 14 bases in between. The CDR3 spans 15 residues. This chain's CDR3 is CASSFSGSQPYEQYF. The CDR3 DNA sequence: TGCGCCAGCAGCTTTAGTGGCTCGCAGCCCTACGAGCAGTACTTC.

The rearrangement joins TRBV6-1 to TRBJ1-5, with 7 bases that match TRBD1. Germline V gene sequence: CDR1 MNHNS, CDR2 SASEGT. V lost 5 bases and J lost 0; bases outside the gene matches: 4. The CDR3 length is 15 residues. The CDR3 DNA is TGTGCCAGCAGTTCCCGGGACAGTAGCAATCAGCCCCAGCATTTT. Translating gives CASSSRDSSNQPQHF.

The chain has TRBV18 and TRBJ1-1; tentative D call: TRBD1 (5 bases). This CDR3 contains 16 residues. CDR1 KGHSH and CDR2 LQKENI come from the germline V gene. V was trimmed by 3 bases and J by 1 base, leaving 15 bases between them. The CDR3 sequence is CASSPDLSGTNTEAFF. CDR3 sequence (DNA): TGTGCCAGCTCACCTGATTTATCGGGGACGAACACTGAAGCTTTCTTT.

This clone was observed a single time. J is TRBJ2-3 and V is TRBV7-2; the D is unclear. From germline, CDR1 is SGHTA and CDR2 FQGNSA. Between the trimmed V and J ends, which lost 5 bases and 3 bases, there was a span of 9 bases. The CDR3 sequence is 13 residues long. DNA for the CDR3: TGTGCCAGCAGCACCCCCCGGACAGATACGCAGTATTTT. Encoded protein: CASSTPRTDTQYF.

The CDR3 here is CAGGQGLATNEKLFF. CDR3 nucleotides: TGTGCCGGCGGACAGGGGTTGGCAACTAATGAAAAACTGTTTTTT. This chain uses TRBV28 with TRBJ1-4; 9 nucleotides match TRBD1. Germline trimming cut 11 bases from V and 0 bases from J; bases unmatched to any gene: 7. CDR3 size: 15 residues. The germline CDR1 and CDR2 sequences are MDHEN and SYDVKM.

Concerning this clone itself: This same CDR3 is encoded by further DNA sequences in the sample. This chain connects TRBV7-9 to TRBJ2-3, with D perhaps matching TRBD2 (6 bases). Germline V gives CDR1 SEHNR, CDR2 FQNEAQ (reference sequence). Trimming cost V 8 bases and J 1 base, with 10 bases left between them. The CDR3 has 13 residues. The CDR3 spells CASSWGGTDTQYF. DNA of the CDR3: TGTGCCAGCTCTTGGGGGGGCACAGATACGCAGTATTTT.

V usage is TRBV15 and J usage is TRBJ2-5; 12 bases agree with TRBD2. The length of the CDR3 is 15 residues. CDR1 and CDR2 from the germline V gene are LNHNV and YYDKDF (reference sequence). Trimming at V came to 2 bases and at J to 4 bases, leaving 2 bases not matched to a gene. CDR3 sequence: CATSRKGLAGETQYF. The CDR3 region has the DNA TGTGCCACCAGCAGAAAGGGACTAGCGGGAGAGACCCAGTACTTC. Combining the CDR3 with reference TRBV15 and TRBJ2-5 gives the whole variable domain DAMVIQNPRYQVTQFGKPVTLSCSQTLNHNVMYWYQQKSSQAPKLLFHYYDKDFNNEADTPDNFQSRRPNTSFCFLDIRSPGLGDTAMYLCATSRKGLAGETQYFGPGTRLLVL.

This clone was seen a few times. The chain uses TRBV9 and TRBJ1-5; D ambiguous. The V end was cut by 0 bases, the J end by 0 bases, with 7 bases between. CDR3 length equals 15 residues. The germline V gene has CDR1 SGDLS and CDR2 YYNGEE. Here the CDR3 DNA reads TGTGCCAGCAGCGTAGGGTCTAGTAGCAATCAGCCCCAGCATTTT. Translated: CASSVGSSSNQPQHF. Full variable domain (outside the CDR3, taken from reference TRBV9 and TRBJ1-5): DSGVTQTPKHLITATGQRVTLRCSPRSGDLSVYWYQQSLDQGLQFLIQYYNGEERAKGNILERFSAQQFPDLHSELNLSSLELGDSALYFCASSVGSSSNQPQHFGDGTRLSIL.

This rearrangement joins TRBV5-1 to TRBJ2-7, with unresolved D. The CDR3 extends over 14 amino acids. Germline assignment: CDR1 SGHRS and CDR2 YFSETQ. V gave up 0 bases and J gave up 7 bases, with 14 bases separating them. The CDR3 loop reads CASSLGAESLEQYF. The CDR3 DNA is TGCGCCAGCAGCTTGGGGGCTGAGAGCTTGGAGCAGTACTTC.

The CDR3 region has the DNA TGTGCCAGCAGCCTAGGAATGAGTTTCGAGCAGTACTTC. Its protein is CASSLGMSFEQYF. The chain combines TRBV5-6 with TRBJ2-7, with unresolved D. The CDR3 covers 13 residues. The germline CDR1 and CDR2 sequences are SGHDT and YYEEEE. Trimming pared 4 bases from V and 6 bases from J, leaving 14 bases between.

The chain joins TRBV14 to TRBJ2-1, with 10 bases identical to TRBD1. Germline CDR1 SGHDN, CDR2 FVKESK. The CDR3 covers 16 residues. J lost 6 bases, V lost 4 bases, and 9 bases had no gene match. The chain's CDR3 is CASSRNPGQGSNEQFF. CDR3 DNA sequence: TGTGCCAGCAGCCGTAACCCGGGACAGGGGTCCAATGAGCAGTTCTTC.

The table lists this clone with a count of one. Within the sample, other DNA sequences also encode this same CDR3. This sequence joins TRBV2 and TRBJ1-1; D is uncertain. The V end was cut by 3 bases, the J end by 1 base, with 6 bases between. The CDR3 consists of 13 residues. Germline assignment: CDR1 SNHLY and CDR2 FYNNEI. CDR3 amino acids: CASSDWENTEAFF. CDR3 nucleotides: TGTGCCAGCAGTGACTGGGAGAACACTGAAGCTTTCTTT.

The rearrangement links TRBV28 to TRBJ1-2, with 8 positions matching TRBD1. The V segment lost 5 bases and the J segment 5 bases; nucleotides outside the gene matches: 10. The CDR3 is 15 residues long. Germline V gene lookup returns CDR1 MDHEN and CDR2 SYDVKM. This CDR3 is CASSLLGQGTYGYTF. Written as DNA, the CDR3 is TGTGCCAGCAGTCTCCTTGGACAGGGAACGTATGGCTACACCTTC.

This chain links TRBV2 with TRBJ2-7, with 11 bases identical to TRBD2. The CDR3 totals 11 residues. In germline, CDR1 is SNHLY, CDR2 FYNNEI. V lost 5 bases to trimming and J lost 12 bases; unmatched junction nucleotides: 3. In DNA form, the CDR3 reads TGTGCCAGCAGTCTAGCGGGGGGAGGGTACTTC. Translated, it gives CASSLAGGGYF.

This sequence joins TRBV18 and TRBJ1-1; D ambiguous. Germline-derived CDR1 and CDR2 are KGHSH and LQKENI. The CDR3 totals 13 residues. V shed 2 bases and J shed 11 bases, with 15 bases lying between them. The CDR3 loop is CASSPKTGDGAFF. The CDR3, as DNA: TGTGCCAGCTCACCAAAAACCGGGGATGGGGCTTTCTTT.

The chain has TRBV19 and TRBJ2-7; 10 bases are a match to TRBD2. Germline assignment: CDR1 LNHDA and CDR2 SQIVND (reference sequence). This CDR3 is built from 15 residues. J lost 4 bases, V lost 4 bases, and 7 bases had no gene match. In DNA, the CDR3 is TGTGCCAGTAGTACCCAGCGGGAGGGATTATACGAGCAGTACTTC. As protein: CASSTQREGLYEQYF.

The chain uses TRBV5-1 and TRBJ2-1, with a possible D match to TRBD1 (5 bases). CDR1 is SGHRS and CDR2 is YFSETQ in the germline V gene. The CDR3 consists of 17 residues. Trimming stripped 0 bases from V and 5 bases from J, with 18 bases between. This CDR3 reads CASSLVAGNHWDNEQFF. CDR3 DNA: TGCGCCAGCAGCTTGGTGGCAGGGAACCATTGGGACAATGAGCAGTTCTTC.